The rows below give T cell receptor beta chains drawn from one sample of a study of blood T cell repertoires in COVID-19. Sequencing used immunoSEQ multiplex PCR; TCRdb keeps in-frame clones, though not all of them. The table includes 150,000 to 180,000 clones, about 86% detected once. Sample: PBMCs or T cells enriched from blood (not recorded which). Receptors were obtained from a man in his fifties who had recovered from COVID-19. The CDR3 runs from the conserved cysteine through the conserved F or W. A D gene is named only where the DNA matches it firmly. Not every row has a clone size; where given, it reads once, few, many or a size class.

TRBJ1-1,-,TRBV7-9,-,CASSLAAGTEAFF,TGTGCCAGCAGCTTAGCCGCGGGGACTGAAGCTTTCTTT
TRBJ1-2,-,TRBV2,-,CASSLSSNYGYTF,TGTGCCAGCAGTTTAAGCTCTAACTATGGCTACACCTTC
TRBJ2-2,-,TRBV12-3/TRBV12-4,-,CASRRAATGELFF,TGTGCCAGCAGACGTGCAGCGACCGGGGAGCTGTTTTTT
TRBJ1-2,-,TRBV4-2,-,CASSQDLGGGYTF,TGTGCCAGCAGCCAAGATTTGGGGGGTGGCTACACCTTC
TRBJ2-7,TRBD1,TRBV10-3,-,CAIRNLGQGSEQYF,TGTGCCATCAGGAACCTCGGACAGGGATCCGAGCAGTACTTC
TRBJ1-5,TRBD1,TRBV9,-,CASSAGTGGRNQPQHF,TGTGCCAGCTCAGCCGGGACAGGGGGCCGCAATCAGCCCCAGCATTTT
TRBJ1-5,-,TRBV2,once,CASSESKNQPQHF,TGTGCCAGCAGTGAAAGCAAAAATCAGCCCCAGCATTTT
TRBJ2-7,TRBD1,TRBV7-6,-,CASSPTGAGGQSYEQYF,TGTGCCAGCAGCCCGACAGGGGCAGGGGGGCAATCCTACGAGCAGTACTTC
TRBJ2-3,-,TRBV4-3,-,CASSHGVEDTQYF,TGCGCCAGCAGCCACGGGGTGGAAGATACGCAGTATTTT
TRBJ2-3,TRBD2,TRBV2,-,CASRGRLGLAGYTDTQYF,TGTGCCAGCAGGGGGAGGTTGGGTCTAGCGGGGTACACAGATACGCAGTATTTT
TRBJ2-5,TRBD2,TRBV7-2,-,CASSPTSGGAETQYF,TGTGCCAGCAGCCCAACTAGCGGGGGGGCTGAGACCCAGTACTTC
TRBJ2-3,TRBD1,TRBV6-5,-,CASSYSNRGTDTQYF,TGTGCCAGCAGTTACTCGAACAGGGGAACAGATACGCAGTATTTT
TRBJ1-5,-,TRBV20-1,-,CSASQSPSGNQPQHF,TGCAGTGCTAGTCAGTCTCCCTCTGGCAATCAGCCCCAGCATTTT
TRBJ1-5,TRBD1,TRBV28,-,CASSSGQGNQPQHF,TGTGCCAGCAGCTCTGGACAGGGGAATCAGCCCCAGCATTTT
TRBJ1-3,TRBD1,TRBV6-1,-,CASSESWTGVVGNTIYF,TGTGCCAGCAGTGAATCCTGGACAGGGGTGGTTGGAAACACCATATATTTT
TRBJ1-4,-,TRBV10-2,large,CASSGVTSGYGEKLFF,TGCGCCAGCAGTGGGGTGACTTCAGGGTACGGTGAAAAACTGTTTTTT
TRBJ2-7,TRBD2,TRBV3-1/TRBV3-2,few,CASSQEGMGLAGYEQYF,TGTGCCAGCAGCCAAGAGGGCATGGGACTAGCAGGGTACGAGCAGTACTTC
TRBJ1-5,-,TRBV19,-,CASSREHNQPQHF,TGTGCCAGTAGCAGGGAACACAATCAGCCCCAGCATTTT
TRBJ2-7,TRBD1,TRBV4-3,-,CASSQDGTGPYEQYF,TGCGCCAGCAGCCAAGATGGGACAGGCCCCTACGAGCAGTACTTC
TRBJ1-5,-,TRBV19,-,CASRRDLVGHQPQHF,TGTGCCAGTAGGAGGGACTTAGTCGGTCATCAGCCCCAGCATTTT
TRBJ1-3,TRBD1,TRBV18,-,CASSPISGGFGNTIYF,TGTGCCAGCTCACCGATATCAGGGGGCTTTGGAAACACCATATATTTT
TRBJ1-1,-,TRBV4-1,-,CASSLRAGLETEAFF,TGCGCCAGCAGCCTAAGGGCAGGGTTAGAAACTGAAGCTTTCTTT
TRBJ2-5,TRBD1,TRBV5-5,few,CASSPQGGQETQYF,TGTGCCAGCAGCCCACAGGGGGGACAGGAGACCCAGTACTTC
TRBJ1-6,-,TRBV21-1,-,CASSKGSSSRGCRSPLHF,TGTGCCAGCAGCAAAGGATCCTCTTCTAGGGGTTGCCGCTCACCCCTCCACTTT
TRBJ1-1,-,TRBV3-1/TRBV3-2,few,CASSPRRVGGEAFF,TGTGCCAGCAGCCCCAGAAGGGTCGGGGGTGAGGCTTTCTTT
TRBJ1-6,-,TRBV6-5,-,CASRSGPQVNSPLHF,TGTGCCAGCAGATCTGGGCCTCAAGTTAATTCACCCCTCCACTTT
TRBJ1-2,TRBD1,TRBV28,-,CASSLTGASYGYTF,TGTGCCAGCAGCCTTACAGGGGCGAGCTATGGCTACACCTTC
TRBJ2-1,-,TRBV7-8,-,CASSLLSRGIQGEQFF,TGTGCCAGCAGCTTGCTCTCCCGGGGAATACAGGGTGAGCAGTTCTTC
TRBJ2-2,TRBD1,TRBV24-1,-,CATSDFSGQGLTGELFF,TGTGCCACCAGTGATTTCTCGGGACAGGGGTTAACCGGGGAGCTGTTTTTT
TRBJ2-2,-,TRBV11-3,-,CASNPGTPTGELFF,TGTGCCAGCAACCCGGGGACTCCTACCGGGGAGCTGTTTTTT
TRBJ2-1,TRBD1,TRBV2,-,CASSSGTGEFYNEQFF,TGTGCCAGCAGTTCCGGGACAGGGGAATTCTACAATGAGCAGTTCTTC
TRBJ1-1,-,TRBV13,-,CASTTRDWNTEAFF,TGTGCCAGCACCACCAGGGACTGGAACACTGAAGCTTTCTTT
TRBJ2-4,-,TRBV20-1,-,CSAGDRSIQYF,TGCAGTGCTGGAGATAGGAGCATTCAGTACTTC
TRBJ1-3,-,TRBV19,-,CATLISAGGGNTIYF,TGTGCCACCTTAATTTCCGCGGGGGGAGGAAACACCATATATTTT
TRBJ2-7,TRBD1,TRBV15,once,CATSRDKGAYEQYF,TGTGCCACCAGCAGAGATAAGGGGGCGTACGAGCAGTACTTC
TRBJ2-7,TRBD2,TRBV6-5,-,CASSYSMGGDYEQYF,TGTGCCAGCAGTTACTCGATGGGGGGGGACTACGAGCAGTACTTC
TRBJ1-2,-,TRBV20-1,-,CSASLTEGYGYTF,TGCAGTGCTAGTCTCACAGAGGGCTATGGCTACACCTTC
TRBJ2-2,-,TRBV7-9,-,CASSLATGRGNPGELFF,TGTGCCAGCAGCTTAGCGACAGGCCGAGGGAATCCCGGGGAGCTGTTTTTT
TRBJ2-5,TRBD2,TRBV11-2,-,CASSLRASGTRETQYF,TGTGCCAGCAGCTTACGTGCTAGCGGAACCCGGGAGACCCAGTACTTC
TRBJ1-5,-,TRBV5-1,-,CASSSGSESNQPQHF,TGCGCCAGCAGCTCTGGGAGCGAAAGCAATCAGCCCCAGCATTTT
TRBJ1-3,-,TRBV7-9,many,CASSLAGSSGNTIYF,TGTGCCAGCAGCTTGGCGGGGAGCTCTGGAAACACCATATATTTT
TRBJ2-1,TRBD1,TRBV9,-,CASSTTTGATYNEQFF,TGTGCCAGCAGCACAACGACAGGGGCTACCTACAATGAGCAGTTCTTC
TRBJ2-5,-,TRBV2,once,CASSAGLYQETQYF,TGTGCCAGCAGTGCCGGACTATACCAAGAGACCCAGTACTTC
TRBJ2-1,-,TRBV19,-,CASARGIQAYNEQFF,TGTGCCAGTGCAAGGGGCATCCAGGCGTACAATGAGCAGTTCTTC
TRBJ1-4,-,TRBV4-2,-,CASSQTHGANEKLFF,TGTGCCAGCAGCCAGACACACGGGGCTAATGAAAAACTGTTTTTT
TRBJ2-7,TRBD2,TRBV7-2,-,CASSTTLAGGSYEQYF,TGTGCCAGCAGCACGACTCTAGCGGGGGGTTCCTACGAGCAGTACTTC
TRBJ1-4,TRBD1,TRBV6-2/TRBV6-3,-,CASSRVGQDPEEKLFF,TGTGCCAGCAGTCGCGTAGGACAGGACCCAGAGGAAAAACTGTTTTTT
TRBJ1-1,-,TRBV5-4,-,CASSLGQQGEAFF,TGTGCCAGCAGCTTGGGGCAGCAGGGCGAAGCTTTCTTT
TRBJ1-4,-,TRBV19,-,CASNMGQSYNEKLFF,TGTGCCAGTAATATGGGACAATCCTATAATGAAAAACTGTTTTTT
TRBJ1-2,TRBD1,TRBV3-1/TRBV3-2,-,CASSPTRTGDNYGYTF,TGTGCCAGCAGCCCTACCCGGACAGGGGATAACTATGGCTACACCTTC
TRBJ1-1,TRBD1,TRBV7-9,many,CASSLWTGGTEAFF,TGTGCCAGCAGCTTATGGACAGGGGGCACTGAAGCTTTCTTT
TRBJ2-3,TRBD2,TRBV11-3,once,CASTGGSDTQYF,TGTGCCAGCACCGGGGGGTCAGATACGCAGTATTTT
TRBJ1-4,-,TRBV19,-,CASSIPRLTTNEKLFF,TGTGCCAGTAGTATCCCCAGATTAACAACTAATGAAAAACTGTTTTTT
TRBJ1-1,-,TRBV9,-,CASSVGRGTEAFF,TGTGCCAGCAGCGTAGGCAGGGGCACTGAAGCTTTCTTT
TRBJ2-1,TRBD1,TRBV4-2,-,CASSLGTGGDNEQFF,TGTGCCAGCAGCCTCGGGACAGGTGGGGACAATGAGCAGTTCTTC
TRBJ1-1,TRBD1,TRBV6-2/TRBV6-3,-,CASSLGQGATEAFF,TGTGCCAGCAGCCTCGGACAGGGGGCCACTGAAGCTTTCTTT
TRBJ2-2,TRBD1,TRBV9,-,CASSLDRVGTGELFF,TGTGCCAGCAGCCTAGACAGGGTGGGCACCGGGGAGCTGTTTTTT
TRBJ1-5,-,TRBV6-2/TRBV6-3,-,CASSFSYSVVAGGNQPQHF,TGTGCCAGCAGTTTCAGTTACAGTGTGGTGGCAGGGGGCAATCAGCCCCAGCATTTT